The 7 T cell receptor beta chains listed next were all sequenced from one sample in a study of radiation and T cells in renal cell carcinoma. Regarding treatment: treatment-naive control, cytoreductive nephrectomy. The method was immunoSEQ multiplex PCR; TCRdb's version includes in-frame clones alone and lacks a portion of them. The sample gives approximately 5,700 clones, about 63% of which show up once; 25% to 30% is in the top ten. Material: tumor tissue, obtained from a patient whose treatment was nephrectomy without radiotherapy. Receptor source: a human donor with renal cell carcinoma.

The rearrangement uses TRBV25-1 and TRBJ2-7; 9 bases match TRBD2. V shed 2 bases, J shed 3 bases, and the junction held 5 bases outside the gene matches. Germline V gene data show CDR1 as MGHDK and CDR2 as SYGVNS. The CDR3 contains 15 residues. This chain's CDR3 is CASSEGLAGSYEQYF. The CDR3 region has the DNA TGTGCCAGCAGTGAAGGCCTAGCGGGAAGCTACGAGCAGTACTTC.

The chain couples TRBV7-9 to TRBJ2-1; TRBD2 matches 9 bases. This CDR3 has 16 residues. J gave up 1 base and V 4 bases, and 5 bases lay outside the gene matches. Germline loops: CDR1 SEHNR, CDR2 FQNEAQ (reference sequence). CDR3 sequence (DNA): TGTGCCAGCAGCTCCTTAGCGGGAGTGTCCTACAATGAGCAGTTCTTC. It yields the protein CASSSLAGVSYNEQFF.

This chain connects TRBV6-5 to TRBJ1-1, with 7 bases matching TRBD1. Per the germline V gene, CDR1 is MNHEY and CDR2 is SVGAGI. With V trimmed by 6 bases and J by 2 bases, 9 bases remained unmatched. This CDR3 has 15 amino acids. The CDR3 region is CASSLNRGANTEAFF. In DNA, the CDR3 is TGTGCCAGCAGCCTGAACAGGGGTGCAAACACTGAAGCTTTCTTT.

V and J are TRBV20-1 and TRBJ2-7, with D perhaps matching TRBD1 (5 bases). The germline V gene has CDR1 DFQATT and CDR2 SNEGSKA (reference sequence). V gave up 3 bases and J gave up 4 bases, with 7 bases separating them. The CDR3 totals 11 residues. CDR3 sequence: CSARDTYEQYF. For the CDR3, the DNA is TGCAGTGCTAGGGACACGTACGAGCAGTACTTC.

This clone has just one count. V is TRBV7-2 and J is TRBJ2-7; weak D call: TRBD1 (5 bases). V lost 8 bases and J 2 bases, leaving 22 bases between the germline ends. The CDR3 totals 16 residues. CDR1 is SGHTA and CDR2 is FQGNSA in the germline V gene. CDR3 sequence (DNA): TGTGCCAGCGCCCCGACAACCGGACACAACGCCTACGAGCAGTACTTC. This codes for CASAPTTGHNAYEQYF.

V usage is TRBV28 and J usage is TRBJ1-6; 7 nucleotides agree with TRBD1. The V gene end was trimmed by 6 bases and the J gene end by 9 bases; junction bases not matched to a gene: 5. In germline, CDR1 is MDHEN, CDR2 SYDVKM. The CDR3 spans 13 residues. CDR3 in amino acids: CASRQGVVSPLHF. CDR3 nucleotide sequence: TGTGCCAGCAGGCAGGGGGTTGTTTCACCCCTCCACTTT. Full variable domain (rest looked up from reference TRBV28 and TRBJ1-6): DVKVTQSSRYLVKRTGEKVFLECVQDMDHENMFWYRQDPGLGLRLIYFSYDVKMKEKGDIPEGYSVSREKKERFSLILESASTNQTSMYLCASRQGVVSPLHFGNGTRLTVT.

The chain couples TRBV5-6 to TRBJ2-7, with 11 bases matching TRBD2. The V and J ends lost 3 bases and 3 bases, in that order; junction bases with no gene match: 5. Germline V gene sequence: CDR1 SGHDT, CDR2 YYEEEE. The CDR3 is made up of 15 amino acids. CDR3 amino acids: CASSYSGRAYYEQYF. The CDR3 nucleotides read TGTGCCAGCAGCTATAGCGGGAGGGCCTACTACGAGCAGTACTTC.